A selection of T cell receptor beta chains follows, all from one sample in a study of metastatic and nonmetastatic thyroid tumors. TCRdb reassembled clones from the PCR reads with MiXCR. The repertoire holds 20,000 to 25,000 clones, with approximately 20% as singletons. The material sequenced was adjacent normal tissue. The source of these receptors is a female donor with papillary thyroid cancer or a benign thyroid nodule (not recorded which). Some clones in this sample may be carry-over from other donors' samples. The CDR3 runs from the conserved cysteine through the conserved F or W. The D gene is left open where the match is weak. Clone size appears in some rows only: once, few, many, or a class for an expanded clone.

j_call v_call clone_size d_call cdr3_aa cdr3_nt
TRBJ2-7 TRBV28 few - CASSFEGRSEQYF TGTGCCAGCAGCTTCGAGGGACGGAGCGAGCAGTACTTC
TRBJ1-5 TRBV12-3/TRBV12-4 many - CASSLLGSNQPQHF TGTGCCAGCAGTTTATTGGGTAGCAATCAGCCCCAGCATTTT
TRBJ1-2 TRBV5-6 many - CASSRPREDYGYTF TGTGCCAGCAGCAGGCCTCGGGAGGACTATGGCTACACCTTC
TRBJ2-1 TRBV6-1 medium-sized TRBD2 CASRPYGSGSGNEQFF TGTGCCAGCAGGCCATATGGGAGCGGGAGCGGCAATGAGCAGTTCTTC
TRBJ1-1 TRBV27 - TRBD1 CASRVTGCTEAFF TGTGCCAGCAGGGTGACAGGGTGCACTGAAGCTTTCTTT
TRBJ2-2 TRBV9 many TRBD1 CASSVGGRGYPGELFF TGTGCCAGCAGCGTAGGGGGCAGGGGGTATCCTGGGGAGCTGTTTTTT
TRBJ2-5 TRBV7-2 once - CVSSPLGHVQETQYF TGTGTCAGCAGCCCGCTCGGACACGTCCAAGAGACCCAGTACTTC
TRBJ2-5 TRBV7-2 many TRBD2 CASSPTSGYQETQYF TGTGCCAGCAGCCCGACTAGCGGATACCAAGAGACCCAGTACTTC
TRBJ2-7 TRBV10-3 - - CAIDFGAFKYEQYF TGTGCCATCGACTTCGGGGCCTTCAAATACGAGCAGTACTTC
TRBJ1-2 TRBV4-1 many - CASSLERGYGYTF TGCGCCAGCAGCTTGGAGAGGGGCTATGGCTACACCTTC
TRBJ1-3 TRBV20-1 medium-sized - CSAARGAGNTIYF TGCAGTGCTGCTCGTGGGGCTGGAAACACCATATATTTT
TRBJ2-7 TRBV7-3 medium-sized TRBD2 CASSLTPSGKGEQYF TGTGCCAGCAGCTTAACACCTAGCGGGAAGGGCGAGCAGTACTTC
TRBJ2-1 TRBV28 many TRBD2 CASSLMGLAGSGEQFF TGTGCCAGCAGTTTAATGGGACTAGCGGGATCAGGGGAGCAGTTCTTC
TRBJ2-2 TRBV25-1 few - CASSESPVDSTGELFF TGTGCCAGCAGTGAAAGTCCTGTGGACAGCACCGGGGAGCTGTTTTTT
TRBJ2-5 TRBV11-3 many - CASSPGTETQYF TGTGCCAGCAGCCCCGGAACGGAGACCCAGTACTTC
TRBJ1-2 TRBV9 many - CASSVGGYGYTF TGTGCCAGCAGCGTAGGGGGCTATGGCTACACCTTC
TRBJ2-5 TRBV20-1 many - CSARDLGRGHETQYF TGCAGTGCTAGAGACCTAGGCAGGGGACACGAGACCCAGTACTTC
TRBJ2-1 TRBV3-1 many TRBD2 CASSPGSSGRQEQFF TGTGCCAGCAGCCCGGGATCTAGCGGGAGGCAGGAGCAGTTCTTC
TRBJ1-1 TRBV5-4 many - CASSLGGRGAFF TGTGCCAGCAGCTTGGGAGGTCGAGGAGCTTTCTTT
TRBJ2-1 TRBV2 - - CASSKPLGIHEQFF TGTGCCAGCAGTAAACCCCTGGGGATCCATGAGCAGTTCTTC
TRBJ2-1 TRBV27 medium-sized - CASSFGGVSSYNEQFF TGTGCCAGCAGTTTCGGGGGCGTTAGCTCCTACAATGAGCAGTTCTTC
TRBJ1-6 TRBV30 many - CAWGGLSSYNSPLHF TGTGCCTGGGGGGGCTTGAGCTCCTATAATTCACCCCTCCACTTT
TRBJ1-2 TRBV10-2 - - CASSEGPTNYGYTF TGCGCCAGCAGTGAGGGCCCGACCAACTATGGCTACACCTTC
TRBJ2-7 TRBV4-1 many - CASSQFAAHDEQYF TGCGCCAGCAGCCAATTCGCAGCGCACGACGAGCAGTACTTC
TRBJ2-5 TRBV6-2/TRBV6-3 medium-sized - CASSYWGREGQETQYF TGTGCCAGCAGTTACTGGGGCAGGGAAGGGCAAGAGACCCAGTACTTC
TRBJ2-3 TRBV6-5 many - CASSYSRTRSTDTQYF TGTGCCAGCAGTTACTCTCGGACCCGTTCGACAGATACGCAGTATTTT
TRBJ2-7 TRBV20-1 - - CSARGDFFQTTPYEQYF TGCAGTGCTAGAGGAGACTTTTTTCAGACGACCCCCTACGAGCAGTACTTC
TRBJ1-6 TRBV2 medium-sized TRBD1 CASTWTGGNSPLHF TGTGCCAGCACCTGGACAGGGGGTAATTCACCCCTCCACTTT
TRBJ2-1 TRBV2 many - CASSEAFGDEQFF TGTGCCAGCAGTGAAGCATTCGGGGATGAGCAGTTCTTC
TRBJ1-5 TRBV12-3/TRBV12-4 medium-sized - CASSLVGQQQPQHF TGTGCCAGCAGTTTAGTAGGACAGCAACAGCCCCAGCATTTT
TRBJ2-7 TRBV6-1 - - CASSDSVAPYEHYF TGTGCCAGCAGTGATAGCGTAGCGCCCTACGAGCATTACTTC
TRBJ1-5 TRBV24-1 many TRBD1 CATSDRGWQPQHF TGTGCCACCAGCGACAGGGGCTGGCAGCCCCAGCATTTT
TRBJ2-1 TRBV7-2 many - CASSQRVESSYNEQFF TGTGCCAGCAGCCAAAGGGTGGAGAGCTCCTACAATGAGCAGTTCTTC
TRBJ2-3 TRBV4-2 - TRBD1 CASSLYLVTGVSSTDTQYF TGTGCCAGCAGCCTTTATTTGGTGACAGGGGTCTCTAGCACAGATACGCAGTATTTT
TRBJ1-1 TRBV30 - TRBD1 CASQGVDTEAFF TGTGCCTCTCAGGGGGTCGACACTGAAGCTTTCTTT
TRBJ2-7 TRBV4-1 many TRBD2 CASSQDWLAGGGEQYF TGCGCCAGCAGCCAAGATTGGCTAGCGGGAGGCGGGGAGCAGTACTTC
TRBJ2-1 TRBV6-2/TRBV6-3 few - CASGAGWVDQFF TGTGCCAGCGGGGCGGGATGGGTGGATCAGTTCTTC
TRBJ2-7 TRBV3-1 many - CASSQDVGNKQYF TGTGCCAGCAGCCAAGATGTAGGGAACAAGCAGTACTTC
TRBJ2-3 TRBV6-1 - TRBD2 CASLRGRGTSTDKQYF TGTGCCAGCCTTAGGGGGAGGGGGACTAGCACAGATAAGCAGTATTTT
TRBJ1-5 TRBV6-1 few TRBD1 CASRDGQGYQPQHF TGTGCCAGCAGGGACGGACAGGGATATCAGCCCCAGCATTTT